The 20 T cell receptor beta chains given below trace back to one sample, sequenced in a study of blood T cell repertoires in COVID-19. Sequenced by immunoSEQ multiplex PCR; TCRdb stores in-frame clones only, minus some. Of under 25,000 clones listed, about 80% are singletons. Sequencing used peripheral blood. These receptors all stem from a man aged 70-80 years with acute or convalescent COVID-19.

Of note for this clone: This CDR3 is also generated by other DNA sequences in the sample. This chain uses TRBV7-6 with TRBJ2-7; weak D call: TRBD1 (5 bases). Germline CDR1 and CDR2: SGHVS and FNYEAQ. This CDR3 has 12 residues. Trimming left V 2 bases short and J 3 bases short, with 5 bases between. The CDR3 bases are TGTGCCAGCAGCTTAAGGGGCTACGAGCAGTACTTC. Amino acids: CASSLRGYEQYF.

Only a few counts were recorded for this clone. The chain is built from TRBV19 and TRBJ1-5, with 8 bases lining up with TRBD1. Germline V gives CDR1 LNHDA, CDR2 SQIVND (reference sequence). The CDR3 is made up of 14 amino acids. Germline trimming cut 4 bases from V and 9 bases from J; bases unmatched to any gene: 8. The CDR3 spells CASSRQGIQRPQHF. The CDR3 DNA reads TGTGCCAGTAGTAGACAGGGGATCCAACGGCCCCAGCATTTT.

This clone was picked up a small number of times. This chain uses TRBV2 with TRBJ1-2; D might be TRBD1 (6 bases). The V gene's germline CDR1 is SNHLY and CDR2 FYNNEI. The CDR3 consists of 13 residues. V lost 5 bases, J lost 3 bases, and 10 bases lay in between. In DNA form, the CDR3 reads TGTGCCAGCAGTCAAACAGGGTACTATGGCTACACCTTC. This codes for CASSQTGYYGYTF.

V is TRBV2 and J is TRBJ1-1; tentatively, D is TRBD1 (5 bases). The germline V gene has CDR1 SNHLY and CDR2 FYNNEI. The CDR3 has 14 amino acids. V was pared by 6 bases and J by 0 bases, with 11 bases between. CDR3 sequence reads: CASRIGALNTEAFF. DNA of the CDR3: TGTGCCAGCAGAATAGGGGCCTTGAACACTGAAGCTTTCTTT.

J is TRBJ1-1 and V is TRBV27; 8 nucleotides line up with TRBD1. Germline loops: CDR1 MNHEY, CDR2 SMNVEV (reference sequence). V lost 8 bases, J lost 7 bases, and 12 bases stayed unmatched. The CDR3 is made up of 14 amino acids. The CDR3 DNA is TGTGCCAGCTGCCTCTCCAGGGGGCTGGGTGAAGCTTTCTTT. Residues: CASCLSRGLGEAFF.

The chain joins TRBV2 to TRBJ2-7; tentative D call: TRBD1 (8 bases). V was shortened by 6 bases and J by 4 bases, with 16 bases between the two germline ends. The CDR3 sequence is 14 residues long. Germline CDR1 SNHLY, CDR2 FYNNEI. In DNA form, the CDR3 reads TGTGCCAGCAGGGGAAACAGGGGGGGGTACGAGCAGTACTTC. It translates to CASRGNRGGYEQYF.

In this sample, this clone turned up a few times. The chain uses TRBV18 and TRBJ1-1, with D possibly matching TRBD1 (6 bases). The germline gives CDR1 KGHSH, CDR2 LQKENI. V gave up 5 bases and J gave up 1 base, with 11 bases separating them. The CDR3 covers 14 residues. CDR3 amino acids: CASSYRAGNTEAFF. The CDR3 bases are TGTGCCAGCTCATACAGGGCAGGGAACACTGAAGCTTTCTTT. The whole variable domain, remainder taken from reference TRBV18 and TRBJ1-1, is NAGVMQNPRHLVRRRGQEARLRCSPMKGHSHVYWYRQLPEEGLKFMVYLQKENIIDESGMPKERFSAEFPKEGPSILRIQQVVRGDSAAYFCASSYRAGNTEAFFGQGTRLTVV.

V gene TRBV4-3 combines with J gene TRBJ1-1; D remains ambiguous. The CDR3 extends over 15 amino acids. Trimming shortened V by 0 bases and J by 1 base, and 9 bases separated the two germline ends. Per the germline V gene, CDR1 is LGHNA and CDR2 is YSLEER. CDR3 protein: CASSQEGHGNTEAFF. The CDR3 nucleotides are TGCGCCAGCAGCCAAGAGGGCCACGGGAACACTGAAGCTTTCTTT.

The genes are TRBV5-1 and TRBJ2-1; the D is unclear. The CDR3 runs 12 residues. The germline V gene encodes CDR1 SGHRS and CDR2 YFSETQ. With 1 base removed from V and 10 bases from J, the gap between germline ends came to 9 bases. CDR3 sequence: CASSLNTQEQFF. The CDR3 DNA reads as TGCGCCAGCAGCTTGAACACCCAAGAGCAGTTCTTC.

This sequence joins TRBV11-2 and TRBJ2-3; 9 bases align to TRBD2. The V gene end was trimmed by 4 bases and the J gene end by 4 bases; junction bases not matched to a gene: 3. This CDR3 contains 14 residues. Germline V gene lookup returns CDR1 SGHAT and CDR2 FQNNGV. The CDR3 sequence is CASSSAGGADTQYF. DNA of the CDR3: TGTGCCAGCAGCTCCGCGGGAGGGGCAGATACGCAGTATTTT.

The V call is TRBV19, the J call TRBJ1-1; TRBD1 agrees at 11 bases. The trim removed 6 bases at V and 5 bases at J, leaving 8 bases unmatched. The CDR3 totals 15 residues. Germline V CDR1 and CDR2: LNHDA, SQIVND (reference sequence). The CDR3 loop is CASSTPGQGGTEAFF. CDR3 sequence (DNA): TGTGCCAGTAGCACACCGGGACAGGGGGGGACTGAAGCTTTCTTT. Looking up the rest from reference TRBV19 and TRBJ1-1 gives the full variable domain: DGGITQSPKYLFRKEGQNVTLSCEQNLNHDAMYWYRQDPGQGLRLIYYSQIVNDFQKGDIAEGYSVSREKKESFPLTVTSAQKNPTAFYLCASSTPGQGGTEAFFGQGTRLTVV.

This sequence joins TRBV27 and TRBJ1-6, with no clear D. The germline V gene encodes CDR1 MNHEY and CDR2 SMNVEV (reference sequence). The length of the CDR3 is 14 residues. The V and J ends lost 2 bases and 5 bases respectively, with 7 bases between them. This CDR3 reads CASSLRGNNSPLHF. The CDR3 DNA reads TGTGCCAGCAGTTTACGGGGAAATAATTCACCCCTCCACTTT.

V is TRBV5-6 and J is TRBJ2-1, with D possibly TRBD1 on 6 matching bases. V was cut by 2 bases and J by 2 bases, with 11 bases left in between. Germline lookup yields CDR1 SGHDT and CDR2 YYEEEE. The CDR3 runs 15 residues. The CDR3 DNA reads TGTGCCAGCAGCTTAGTAGGGGGACCCTACAATGAGCAGTTCTTC. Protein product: CASSLVGGPYNEQFF.

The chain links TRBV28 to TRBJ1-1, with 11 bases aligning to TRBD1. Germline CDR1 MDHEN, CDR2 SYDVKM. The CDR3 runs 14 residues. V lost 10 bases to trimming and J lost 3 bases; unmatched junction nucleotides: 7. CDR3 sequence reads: CATRTGGADTEAFF. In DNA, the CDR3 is TGTGCCACCCGGACAGGGGGCGCAGACACTGAAGCTTTCTTT.

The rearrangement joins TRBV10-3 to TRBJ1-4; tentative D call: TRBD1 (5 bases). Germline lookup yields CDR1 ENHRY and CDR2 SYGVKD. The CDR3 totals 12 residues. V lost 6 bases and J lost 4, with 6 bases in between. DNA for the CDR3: TGTGCCATCAGGGGGCTTAATGAAAAACTGTTTTTT. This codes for CAIRGLNEKLFF.

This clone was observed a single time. The CDR3 here is CATRSGTYENTEAFF. The CDR3 DNA reads as TGTGCCACCCGATCCGGGACATACGAGAACACTGAAGCTTTCTTT. The gene calls are TRBV24-1 and TRBJ1-1; the D gene is possibly TRBD1 (6 bases). Germline values: CDR1 KGHDR, CDR2 SFDVKD. Trimming took off 9 bases at V and 1 base at J, with 17 bases between the two ends. CDR3 size: 15 residues.

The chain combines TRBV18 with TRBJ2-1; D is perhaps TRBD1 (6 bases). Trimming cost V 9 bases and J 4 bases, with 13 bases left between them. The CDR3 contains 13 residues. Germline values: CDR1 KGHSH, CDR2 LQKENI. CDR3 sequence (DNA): TGTGCCAGTTTTCCGGGACAATACAATGAGCAGTTCTTC. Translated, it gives CASFPGQYNEQFF.

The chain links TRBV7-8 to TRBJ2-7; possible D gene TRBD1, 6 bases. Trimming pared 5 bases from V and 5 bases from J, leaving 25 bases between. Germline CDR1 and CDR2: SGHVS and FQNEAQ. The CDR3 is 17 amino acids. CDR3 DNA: TGTGCCAGCAGCAAGGGGGTCCCACGTCCCCTTAGGAACGAGCAGTACTTC. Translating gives CASSKGVPRPLRNEQYF. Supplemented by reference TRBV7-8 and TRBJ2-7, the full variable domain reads GAGVSQSPRYKVAKRGQDVALRCDPISGHVSLFWYQQALGQGPEFLTYFQNEAQLDKSGLPSDRFFAERPEGSVSTLKIQRTQQEDSAVYLCASSKGVPRPLRNEQYFGPGTRLTVT.

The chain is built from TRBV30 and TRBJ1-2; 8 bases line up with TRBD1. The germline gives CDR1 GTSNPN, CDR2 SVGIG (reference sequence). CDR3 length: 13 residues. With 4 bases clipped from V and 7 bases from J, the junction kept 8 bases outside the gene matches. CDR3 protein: CAWTRQGRGGYTF. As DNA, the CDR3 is TGTGCCTGGACCAGACAGGGGCGAGGTGGCTACACCTTC.

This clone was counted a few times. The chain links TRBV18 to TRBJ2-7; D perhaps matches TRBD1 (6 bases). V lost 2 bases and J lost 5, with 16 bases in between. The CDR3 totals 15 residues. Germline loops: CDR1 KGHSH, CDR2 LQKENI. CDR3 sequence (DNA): TGTGCCAGCTCACCAAAGGCAGGGGAATCCCACGAGCAGTACTTC. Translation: CASSPKAGESHEQYF.